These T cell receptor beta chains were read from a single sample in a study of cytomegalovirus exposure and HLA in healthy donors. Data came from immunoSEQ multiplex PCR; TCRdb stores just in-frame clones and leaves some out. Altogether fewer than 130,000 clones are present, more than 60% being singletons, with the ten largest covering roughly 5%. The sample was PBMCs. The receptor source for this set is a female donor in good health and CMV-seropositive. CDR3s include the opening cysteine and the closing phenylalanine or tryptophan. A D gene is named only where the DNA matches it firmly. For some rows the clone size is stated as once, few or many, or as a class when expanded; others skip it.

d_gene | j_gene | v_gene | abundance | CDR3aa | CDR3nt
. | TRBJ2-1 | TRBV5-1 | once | CASSLPGTRNEQFF | TGCGCCAGCAGCTTGCCCGGGACTCGCAATGAGCAGTTCTTC
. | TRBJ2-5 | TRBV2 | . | CASTRGRQETQYF | TGTGCCAGCACAAGGGGCAGGCAAGAGACCCAGTACTTC
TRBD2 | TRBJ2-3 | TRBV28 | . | CATKAGGPYTDTQYF | TGTGCTACGAAAGCGGGAGGCCCCTACACAGATACGCAGTATTTT
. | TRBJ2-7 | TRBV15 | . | CATSRDLYEQYF | TGTGCCACCAGCAGAGATTTATACGAGCAGTACTTC
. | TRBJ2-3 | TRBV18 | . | CASSRDTDTQYF | TGTGCCAGCTCCCGGGACACAGATACGCAGTATTTT
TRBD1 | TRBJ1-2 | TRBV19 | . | CASSKDRGYGYTF | TGTGCCAGTAGTAAGGACAGGGGCTATGGCTACACCTTC
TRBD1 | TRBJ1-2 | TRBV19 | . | CASSRRQGNAQYGYTF | TGTGCCAGTAGTAGAAGACAGGGTAATGCGCAATATGGCTACACCTTC
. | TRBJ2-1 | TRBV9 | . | CASSAAGRGRNEQFF | TGTGCCAGCAGTGCCGCAGGCAGGGGGAGGAATGAGCAGTTCTTC
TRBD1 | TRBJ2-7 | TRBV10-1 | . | CASSERRQGHTYEQYF | TGCGCCAGCAGTGAGCGGAGACAGGGACATACCTACGAGCAGTACTTC
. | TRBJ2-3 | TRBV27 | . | CASTGEAGPTDTQYF | TGTGCCAGCACCGGGGAGGCTGGGCCCACAGATACGCAGTATTTT
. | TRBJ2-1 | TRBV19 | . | CASSILGAAGHNEQFF | TGTGCCAGTAGTATTCTGGGGGCCGCCGGGCACAATGAGCAGTTCTTC
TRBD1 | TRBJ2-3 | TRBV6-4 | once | CASSPRGDRGRDTQYF | TGTGCCAGCAGTCCAAGAGGGGACAGGGGGAGGGATACGCAGTATTTT
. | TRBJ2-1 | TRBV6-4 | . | CASSMDSWGAEQFF | TGTGCCAGCAGTATGGACAGTTGGGGCGCTGAGCAGTTCTTC
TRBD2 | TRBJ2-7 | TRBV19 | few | CANLPGLAGERAPYEQYF | TGTGCCAATCTTCCGGGACTAGCGGGAGAACGGGCTCCCTACGAGCAGTACTTC
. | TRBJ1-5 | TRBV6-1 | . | CASSEYLGRNNQPQHF | TGTGCCAGCAGTGAATACCTCGGCAGGAACAATCAGCCCCAGCATTTT
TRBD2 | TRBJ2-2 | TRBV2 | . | CASSATSENTGELFF | TGTGCCAGCAGTGCTACTAGCGAGAACACCGGGGAGCTGTTTTTT
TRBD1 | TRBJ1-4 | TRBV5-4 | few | CASSFETGIGEKLFF | TGTGCCAGCAGCTTCGAGACAGGGATAGGTGAAAAACTGTTTTTT
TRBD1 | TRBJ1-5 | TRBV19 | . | CASRSRLTGGRGNQPQHF | TGTGCCAGTAGAAGTAGACTGACAGGGGGCAGGGGCAATCAGCCCCAGCATTTT
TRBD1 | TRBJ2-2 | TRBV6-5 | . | CASTQTGGLPGELFF | TGTGCCAGCACACAGACAGGGGGCCTTCCCGGGGAGCTGTTTTTT
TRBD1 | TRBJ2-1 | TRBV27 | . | CASRPGQGLRNEQFF | TGTGCCAGCAGGCCGGGACAGGGGTTAAGGAATGAGCAGTTCTTC
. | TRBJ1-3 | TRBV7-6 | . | CASSPLRGGNTIYF | TGTGCCAGCAGCCCTCTCAGGGGCGGGAACACCATATATTTT
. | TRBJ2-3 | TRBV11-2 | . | CASRLVDTQYF | TGTGCCAGCAGACTAGTTGATACGCAGTATTTT
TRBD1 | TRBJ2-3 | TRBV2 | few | CASSGQGSTDTQYF | TGTGCCAGCAGTGGACAGGGGAGTACAGATACGCAGTATTTT
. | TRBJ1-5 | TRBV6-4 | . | CASSVVLIGGVQPQHF | TGTGCCAGCAGTGTCGTCCTTATAGGGGGGGTTCAGCCCCAGCATTTT
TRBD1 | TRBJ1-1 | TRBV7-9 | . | CASSFGTEGTEAFF | TGTGCCAGCAGCTTCGGGACAGAGGGCACTGAAGCTTTCTTT
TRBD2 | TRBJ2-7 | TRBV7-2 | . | CASSLAGGRVYEQYF | TGTGCCAGCAGCTTAGCGGGGGGGAGGGTGTACGAGCAGTACTTC
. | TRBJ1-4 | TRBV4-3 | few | CAQAQDGTRNEKLFF | TGCGCTCAAGCACAAGACGGGACACGAAATGAAAAACTGTTTTTT
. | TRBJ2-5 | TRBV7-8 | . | CASSPMDSKEAQYF | TGTGCCAGCAGCCCGATGGACAGCAAAGAGGCCCAGTACTTC
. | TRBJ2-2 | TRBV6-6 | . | CASRLDSANTGELFF | TGTGCCAGCAGACTGGACAGCGCGAACACCGGGGAGCTGTTTTTT
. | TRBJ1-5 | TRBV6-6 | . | CASRDRTGNQPQHF | TGTGCCAGCAGGGACCGGACAGGCAATCAGCCCCAGCATTTT
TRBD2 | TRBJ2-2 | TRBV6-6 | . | CASNQRGGTNTGELFF | TGTGCCAGCAATCAGCGGGGGGGAACTAACACCGGGGAGCTGTTTTTT
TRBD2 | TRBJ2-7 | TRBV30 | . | CAWRGLAVPYEQYF | TGTGCCTGGAGGGGACTAGCGGTGCCCTACGAGCAGTACTTC
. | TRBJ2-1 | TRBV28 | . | CAIGSSDNEQFF | TGTGCCATAGGCTCTAGCGATAATGAGCAGTTCTTC
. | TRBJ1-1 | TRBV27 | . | CASSLSSGVGTEAFF | TGTGCCAGCAGTTTATCGTCAGGGGTAGGGACTGAAGCTTTCTTT
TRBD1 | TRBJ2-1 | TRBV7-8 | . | CASSPWDSGRSYNEQFF | TGTGCCAGCAGCCCGTGGGACAGCGGTCGATCATACAATGAGCAGTTCTTC
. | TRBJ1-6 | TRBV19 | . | CASSGRTAGSPLHF | TGTGCCAGTAGCGGGCGCACGGCGGGATCACCCCTCCACTTT
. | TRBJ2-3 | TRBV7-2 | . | CASSHGQYRSDTQYF | TGTGCCAGCAGCCATGGACAGTACCGGTCTGATACGCAGTATTTT
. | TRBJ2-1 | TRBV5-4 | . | CASSLSVRSSYNEQFF | TGTGCCAGCAGCTTGAGCGTGCGCAGCTCCTACAATGAGCAGTTCTTC
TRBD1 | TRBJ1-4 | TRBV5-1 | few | CASRGGTVNEKLFF | TGCGCCAGCAGGGGTGGGACAGTAAATGAAAAACTGTTTTTT
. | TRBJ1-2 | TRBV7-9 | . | CASSSYLGQLPYGYTF | TGTGCCAGCAGCTCATACCTCGGACAGCTACCCTATGGCTACACCTTC
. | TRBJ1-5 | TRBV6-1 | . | CASSDWGRSNQPQHF | TGTGCCAGCAGTGATTGGGGGCGTAGCAATCAGCCCCAGCATTTT
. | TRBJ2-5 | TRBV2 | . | CASSEAPPGAQETQYF | TGTGCCAGCAGTGAAGCGCCCCCAGGGGCCCAAGAGACCCAGTACTTC
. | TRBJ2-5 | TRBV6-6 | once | CASSYSGGEKTQYF | TGTGCCAGCAGTTACTCGGGTGGGGAGAAGACCCAGTACTTC
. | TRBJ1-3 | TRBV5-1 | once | CASGLDSGLDTIYF | TGCGCCAGCGGGTTAGACTCAGGGCTGGACACCATATATTTT
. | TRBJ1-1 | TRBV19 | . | CASSIFSDSPNTEAFF | TGTGCCAGTAGTATATTCTCTGACAGCCCGAACACTGAAGCTTTCTTT
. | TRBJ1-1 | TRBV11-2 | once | CASSSSGNTEAFF | TGTGCCAGCAGCTCCTCAGGGAACACTGAAGCTTTCTTT
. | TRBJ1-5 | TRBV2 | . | CASSLQTYSNQPQHF | TGTGCCAGCAGCCTACAGACCTATAGCAATCAGCCCCAGCATTTT
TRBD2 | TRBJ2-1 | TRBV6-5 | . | CASSPLAGGGNEQFF | TGTGCCAGCAGTCCCCTAGCGGGAGGGGGCAATGAGCAGTTCTTC
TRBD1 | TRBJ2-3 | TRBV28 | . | CASTLGQRTDTQYF | TGTGCCAGCACCCTGGGACAGCGCACAGATACGCAGTATTTT
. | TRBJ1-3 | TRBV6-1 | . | CASSEMSSPGNTIYF | TGTGCCAGCAGTGAGATGTCAAGCCCTGGAAACACCATATATTTT
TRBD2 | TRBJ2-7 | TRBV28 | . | CASKRASGTYSYEQYF | TGTGCCAGCAAAAGGGCTAGCGGGACGTACTCCTACGAGCAGTACTTC
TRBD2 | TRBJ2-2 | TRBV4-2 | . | CASSQVGAGGPDTGELFF | TGTGCCAGCAGCCAAGTTGGGGCGGGAGGGCCCGACACCGGGGAGCTGTTTTTT
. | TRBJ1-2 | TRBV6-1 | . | CASSEARGLSGYTF | TGTGCCAGCAGTGAAGCGCGGGGTTTGAGTGGCTACACCTTC
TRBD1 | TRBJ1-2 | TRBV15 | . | CATSRGAGGNYGYTF | TGTGCCACCAGCAGAGGCGCAGGGGGAAACTATGGCTACACCTTC